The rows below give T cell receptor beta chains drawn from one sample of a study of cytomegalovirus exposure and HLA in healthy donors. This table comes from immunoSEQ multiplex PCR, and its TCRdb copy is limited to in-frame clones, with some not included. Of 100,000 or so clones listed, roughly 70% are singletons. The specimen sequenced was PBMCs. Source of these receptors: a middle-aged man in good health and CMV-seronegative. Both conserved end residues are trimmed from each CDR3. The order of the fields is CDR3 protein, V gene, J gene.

CDR3: SAEDWDIQY
V: TRBV20-1
J: TRBJ2-4

CDR3: ASSQPRDSNEKLF
V: TRBV4-1
J: TRBJ1-4

CDR3: ASSLAVGETQY
V: TRBV5-1
J: TRBJ2-5

CDR3: ASSVYGSYEQY
V: TRBV2
J: TRBJ2-7

CDR3: ASPNWRRGPYNEQF
V: TRBV21-1
J: TRBJ2-1

CDR3: ASSSGGLEQY
V: TRBV11-3
J: TRBJ2-7

CDR3: ASRYGGTEAF
V: TRBV19
J: TRBJ1-1

CDR3: ASSISSVLSYEQY
V: TRBV7-9
J: TRBJ2-7

CDR3: ASSLGLAGVSNEQF
V: TRBV5-6
J: TRBJ2-1

CDR3: ASKEGADYGYT
V: TRBV27
J: TRBJ1-2